This T cell receptor beta chain was identified in a study of T cell responses to AZD1222 COVID-19 vaccine. Broader study findings: Reports say nearly half of spike-specific TCRs go after unmutated variant regions.

The germline V gene encodes CDR1 MNHNS and CDR2 SASEGT. This CDR3 has 12 residues. Trimming left V 3 bases short and J 5 bases short, with 7 bases between. Assay used: immunoSEQ multiplex PCR; TCRdb lists only in-frame clones, some missing. The table records 150,000 to 180,000 clones, roughly 90% of them present only once. A remark on this clone: Its target is not known.

Sequenced material: peripheral blood, taken on day 0 of AZD1222 vaccination. V gene TRBV6-1 combines with J gene TRBJ1-2; D not certain. The source is an adult in good health. The CDR3 DNA reads TGTGCCAGCAGTGATTTTGGATATGGCTACACCTTC. Translated: CASSDFGYGYTF.